This is a list of T cell receptor beta chains from one sample in a study of T cells after yellow fever vaccination. TCRdb fed the 5' RACE reads into MiXCR, producing one record per CDR3 protein. The repertoire holds 450,000 to 600,000 distinct CDR3 sequences, roughly 13% seen once, with around an eighth in the top ten. Sequences were derived from PBMCs, sampled on the day of the yellow fever booster vaccination. The receptors were gathered from a man between 25 and 39 years old who received the YFV17D yellow fever vaccine. Each CDR3 is given with its conserved first and last residue. A D gene is named only where the DNA matches it firmly. Clone size is not always given. Where it is, it says once, few, many or a class for expanded clones.

v_gene: TRBV5-1; abundance: NA; j_gene: TRBJ2-1; d_gene: TRBD2; CDR3nt: TGCGCCAGCACTAGCGGGAATGAGCAGTTCTTC; CDR3aa: CASTSGNEQFF
v_gene: TRBV11-2; abundance: few; j_gene: TRBJ2-2; d_gene: NA; CDR3nt: TGTGCCAGCAGCTTAGTTGGACGTATCGAATACGGCACCGGGGAGCTGTTTTTT; CDR3aa: CASSLVGRIEYGTGELFF
v_gene: TRBV6-1; abundance: many; j_gene: TRBJ1-1; d_gene: NA; CDR3nt: TGTGCCAGCAGTGAAGAGGGGTGGACTGAAGCTTTCTTT; CDR3aa: CASSEEGWTEAFF
v_gene: TRBV24-1; abundance: NA; j_gene: TRBJ2-5; d_gene: TRBD2; CDR3nt: TGTGCCACCAGTGACCCCCTGCGAGGGGCGGGAGGGCCGGTAGAGACCCAGTACTTC; CDR3aa: CATSDPLRGAGGPVETQYF
v_gene: TRBV4-3; abundance: NA; j_gene: TRBJ2-1; d_gene: TRBD2; CDR3nt: TGCGCCAGCAGCCAAGATGGAGGGAGGGCCCGCCGAAATGAGCAGTTCTTC; CDR3aa: CASSQDGGRARRNEQFF
v_gene: TRBV20-1; abundance: few; j_gene: TRBJ2-2; d_gene: NA; CDR3nt: TGCAGTGCTAGACGCGGAGCGAACACCGGGGAGCTGTTTTTT; CDR3aa: CSARRGANTGELFF
v_gene: TRBV7-3; abundance: NA; j_gene: TRBJ2-1; d_gene: NA; CDR3nt: TGTGCCAGCAGCTTACGCGGGAAGGGTTCCTACAATGAGCAGTTCTTC; CDR3aa: CASSLRGKGSYNEQFF
v_gene: TRBV7-2; abundance: NA; j_gene: TRBJ2-7; d_gene: TRBD1; CDR3nt: TGTGCCAGCAACATGGGACAGGGGACCTACGAGCAGTACTTC; CDR3aa: CASNMGQGTYEQYF
v_gene: TRBV27; abundance: NA; j_gene: TRBJ2-7; d_gene: TRBD1; CDR3nt: TGTGCCAGCAGTTTATTCGACAGGGGTGGAAGGTACGAGCAGTACTTC; CDR3aa: CASSLFDRGGRYEQYF
v_gene: TRBV14; abundance: few; j_gene: TRBJ1-1; d_gene: NA; CDR3nt: TGTGCCAGCAGCCAAATCTCTGAAGCTTTCTTT; CDR3aa: CASSQISEAFF
v_gene: TRBV5-4; abundance: few; j_gene: TRBJ2-3; d_gene: TRBD1; CDR3nt: TGTGCCAGCAGCTTAGAACCTCCGGGACAGGGGTCGGATACGCAGTATTTT; CDR3aa: CASSLEPPGQGSDTQYF
v_gene: TRBV5-1; abundance: NA; j_gene: TRBJ1-4; d_gene: NA; CDR3nt: TGCGCCAGCAGCCACGGGACCCGGCAGGAAAAACTGTTTTTT; CDR3aa: CASSHGTRQEKLFF
v_gene: TRBV5-1; abundance: NA; j_gene: TRBJ1-4; d_gene: NA; CDR3nt: TGCGCCAGCAGCTTGGGGGGGGAAAAATCGGAAAAACTGTTTTTT; CDR3aa: CASSLGGEKSEKLFF
v_gene: TRBV7-9; abundance: few; j_gene: TRBJ2-7; d_gene: TRBD1; CDR3nt: TGTGCCAGCAGCACCGACAGGGGTAACCACGAGCAGTACTTC; CDR3aa: CASSTDRGNHEQYF
v_gene: TRBV12-3/TRBV12-4; abundance: many; j_gene: TRBJ1-1; d_gene: NA; CDR3nt: TGTGCCAGCCGCAGGGGAGGCACTGAAGCTTTCTTT; CDR3aa: CASRRGGTEAFF
v_gene: TRBV29-1; abundance: NA; j_gene: TRBJ1-4; d_gene: TRBD1; CDR3nt: TGCAGCGTCGCAGACCGGGACAGGGGTGAGCAGGGCGAAAAACTGTTTTTT; CDR3aa: CSVADRDRGEQGEKLFF
v_gene: TRBV6-1; abundance: NA; j_gene: TRBJ2-1; d_gene: NA; CDR3nt: TGTGCCAGCGAACGGGTATCCTACAATGAGCAGTTCTTC; CDR3aa: CASERVSYNEQFF
v_gene: TRBV5-1; abundance: NA; j_gene: TRBJ2-7; d_gene: NA; CDR3nt: TGCGCCAGCTCCTCTTCGTCCAATTTCTACGAGCAGTACTTC; CDR3aa: CASSSSSNFYEQYF
v_gene: TRBV30; abundance: NA; j_gene: TRBJ2-5; d_gene: TRBD1; CDR3nt: TGTGCCTGGAGTGCCCACAGGGGGCGCGTCGATATAGCGGAGACCCAGTACTTC; CDR3aa: CAWSAHRGRVDIAETQYF
v_gene: TRBV7-2; abundance: few; j_gene: TRBJ2-1; d_gene: NA; CDR3nt: TGTGCCAGCAGCTTATCTCCGACTAGAGGCAATGAGCAGTTCTTC; CDR3aa: CASSLSPTRGNEQFF
v_gene: TRBV12-3/TRBV12-4; abundance: NA; j_gene: TRBJ2-7; d_gene: NA; CDR3nt: TGTGCCAGCAGTCTAGGGGGAGACCTATACGAGCAGTACTTC; CDR3aa: CASSLGGDLYEQYF
v_gene: TRBV10-3; abundance: many; j_gene: TRBJ2-1; d_gene: NA; CDR3nt: TGTGCCATCAGTGAGTCAACTGGGGACCACTACAATGAGCAGTTCTTC; CDR3aa: CAISESTGDHYNEQFF
v_gene: TRBV5-4; abundance: few; j_gene: TRBJ2-5; d_gene: TRBD2; CDR3nt: TGTGCCAGCAGCTTTAGCGGGAGTAAAGAGACCCAGTACTTC; CDR3aa: CASSFSGSKETQYF
v_gene: TRBV12-3/TRBV12-4; abundance: NA; j_gene: TRBJ1-5; d_gene: NA; CDR3nt: TGTGCCACCGGTAGGGGGGAAAATCAGCCCCAGCATTTT; CDR3aa: CATGRGENQPQHF
v_gene: TRBV12-3/TRBV12-4; abundance: NA; j_gene: TRBJ2-3; d_gene: NA; CDR3nt: TGTGCCAGCAGGCCTTCCCGGGATACATGGGGTGTGGATACGCAGTATTTT; CDR3aa: CASRPSRDTWGVDTQYF
v_gene: TRBV7-9; abundance: NA; j_gene: TRBJ2-1; d_gene: TRBD1; CDR3nt: TGTGCCAGCAGCTCCCAGACAGGGGAGATCCATGAGCAGTTCTTC; CDR3aa: CASSSQTGEIHEQFF
v_gene: TRBV5-1; abundance: few; j_gene: TRBJ2-5; d_gene: NA; CDR3nt: TGCGCCAGCAGCAACCGGGCCTACCAAGAGACCCAGTACTTC; CDR3aa: CASSNRAYQETQYF
v_gene: TRBV24-1; abundance: few; j_gene: TRBJ2-1; d_gene: NA; CDR3nt: TGTGCCATTCAACCTCGGGGGGCGGCCTACAATGAGCAGTTCTTC; CDR3aa: CAIQPRGAAYNEQFF
v_gene: TRBV20-1; abundance: few; j_gene: TRBJ2-3; d_gene: TRBD2; CDR3nt: TGCAGTGCTAGGTCCGGGAGGATGGGTACAGATACGCAGTATTTT; CDR3aa: CSARSGRMGTDTQYF
v_gene: TRBV24-1; abundance: few; j_gene: TRBJ2-3; d_gene: TRBD2; CDR3nt: TGTGCCACCAGCGAGGGTCGAGGGAGGGCCAGTCTTGGAACAGATACGCAGTATTTT; CDR3aa: CATSEGRGRASLGTDTQYF
v_gene: TRBV10-3; abundance: few; j_gene: TRBJ2-3; d_gene: TRBD1; CDR3nt: TGTGCCACCGCGGAAGTCGACAGGGGTGGGGATACGCAGTATTTT; CDR3aa: CATAEVDRGGDTQYF